These T cell receptor beta chains were read from a single sample in a study of metastatic and nonmetastatic thyroid tumors. TCRdb re-called the PCR reads via MiXCR. The sample lists tens of thousands of clones, around a sixth occurring once. Material for sequencing was blood. Source of these receptors: a female donor with papillary thyroid cancer or a benign thyroid nodule (not recorded which). Some clones in this sample may be carry-over from other donors' samples. Both conserved end residues are part of each CDR3. The D gene is left open where the match is weak. The size entry is marked missing in some rows and otherwise reads once, few, many or a size class.

d_gene,j_gene,abundance,v_gene,CDR3aa,CDR3nt
TRBD1,TRBJ2-7,many,TRBV7-9,CASSLGTVKYDEQYF,TGTGCCAGCAGCCTCGGGACAGTGAAGTACGACGAGCAGTACTTC
.,TRBJ1-1,.,TRBV6-1,CASSELMNTEAFF,TGTGCCAGCAGTGAATTGATGAACACTGAAGCTTTCTTT
.,TRBJ2-6,many,TRBV25-1,CASSAGSSSGANVLTF,TGTGCCAGCAGTGCAGGGAGTAGCTCTGGGGCCAACGTCCTGACTTTC
TRBD2,TRBJ2-7,medium-sized,TRBV6-1,CASSVGTSGSTYEQYF,TGTGCCAGCAGTGTCGGGACTAGCGGGTCCACCTACGAGCAGTACTTC
.,TRBJ2-7,large,TRBV7-8,CASSLFALVDTYEQYF,TGTGCCAGCAGCTTATTCGCCTTGGTTGACACCTACGAGCAGTACTTC
.,TRBJ1-5,many,TRBV2,CASSEALRSNQPQHF,TGTGCCAGCAGTGAAGCGCTTCGGAGCAATCAGCCCCAGCATTTT
.,TRBJ2-2,many,TRBV20-1,CSARDQGGSKSTGELFF,TGCAGTGCTAGAGATCAGGGAGGCAGTAAATCCACCGGGGAGCTGTTTTTT
.,TRBJ2-1,many,TRBV6-5,CASSYSGSLINEQFF,TGTGCCAGCAGTTACTCAGGGTCTCTGATCAATGAGCAGTTCTTC
TRBD1,TRBJ1-1,many,TRBV20-1,CSARRQGALNTEAFF,TGCAGTGCTAGACGGCAGGGGGCATTGAACACTGAAGCTTTCTTT
.,TRBJ2-2,.,TRBV20-1,CSARDTEMNTGELVF,TGCAGTGCTAGAGATACAGAGATGAACACCGGGGAGCTGGTTTTT
TRBD1,TRBJ2-7,medium-sized,TRBV6-1,CASSDEFRDRETYEQYF,TGTGCCAGCAGTGATGAATTCCGGGACAGGGAGACTTACGAGCAGTACTTC
.,TRBJ1-2,.,TRBV6-1,CASSDRFGYTF,TGTGCCAGCAGCGACAGATTTGGCTACACCTTC
.,TRBJ2-3,.,TRBV11-1,CASSLAQGFVDTQYF,TGTGCCAGCAGCTTAGCGCAGGGTTTTGTAGATACGCAGTATTTT
TRBD1,TRBJ2-1,many,TRBV19,CASSPGGREQFF,TGTGCCAGTAGTCCAGGGGGTCGCGAGCAGTTCTTC
.,TRBJ2-3,many,TRBV15,CATSQTRGSTDTQYF,TGTGCCACCAGCCAAACGCGTGGGAGTACAGATACGCAGTATTTT
.,TRBJ1-2,.,TRBV5-4,CASSLAVVVGYGYTF,TGTGCCAGCAGCTTGGCGGTGGTGGTCGGCTATGGCTACACCTTC
.,TRBJ1-2,few,TRBV27,CASREELGDYGYTF,TGTGCCAGCAGGGAAGAGTTGGGGGACTATGGCTACACCTTC
TRBD1,TRBJ2-3,.,TRBV30,CAWRVGMTGGRRF,TGTGCCTGGAGGGTCGGAATGACAGGGGGTCGCCGTTTT
.,TRBJ2-1,many,TRBV12-3/TRBV12-4,CASSLALAGKGEQFF,TGTGCCAGCAGTTTAGCGCTGGCGGGGAAGGGGGAGCAGTTCTTC
TRBD1,TRBJ2-7,many,TRBV5-4,CASSRDRHYEQYF,TGTGCCAGCAGCCGGGACAGGCACTACGAGCAGTACTTC
TRBD1,TRBJ2-7,many,TRBV5-1,CASSYLDRARDEQYF,TGCGCCAGCAGCTATCTGGACAGGGCTAGGGACGAGCAGTACTTC
.,TRBJ2-1,.,TRBV19,CASSIAASSNEQFF,TGTGCCAGTAGTATAGCGGCTAGCAGCAATGAGCAGTTCTTC
.,TRBJ1-2,medium-sized,TRBV12-3/TRBV12-4,CASSLGGRGYTF,TGTGCCAGCAGTTTGGGGGGACGCGGCTACACCTTC
.,TRBJ1-5,many,TRBV19,CASSREGQPQHF,TGTGCCAGTAGCCGTGAGGGTCAGCCCCAGCATTTT
.,TRBJ1-5,many,TRBV30,CAWSPDGGNQPQHF,TGTGCCTGGAGTCCCGATGGGGGCAATCAGCCCCAGCATTTT
.,TRBJ2-7,medium-sized,TRBV6-2/TRBV6-3,CASQTLSYEQYF,TGTGCCAGCCAGACCCTCTCCTACGAGCAGTACTTC
.,TRBJ1-4,many,TRBV12-3/TRBV12-4,CASSRVQGMGSSTNEKLFF,TGTGCCAGCAGTAGAGTACAGGGTATGGGGTCGTCGACTAATGAAAAACTGTTTTTT
TRBD2,TRBJ2-7,many,TRBV13,CASSWGLRNEQYF,TGTGCCAGCAGCTGGGGACTACGGAATGAGCAGTACTTC
.,TRBJ2-7,medium-sized,TRBV28,CASSSIRQANPYEQYF,TGTGCCAGCAGTTCCATCCGACAGGCAAACCCCTACGAGCAGTACTTC
.,TRBJ2-7,.,TRBV6-1,CASSEIRGVRDEQYF,TGTGCCAGCAGTGAGATCAGGGGAGTACGGGACGAGCAGTACTTC
.,TRBJ2-3,many,TRBV20-1,CSARDGSATTDTQYF,TGCAGTGCTAGAGATGGAAGCGCAACCACAGATACGCAGTATTTT
TRBD2,TRBJ2-5,many,TRBV28,CASQGLAKETQYF,TGTGCCAGCCAGGGACTAGCTAAGGAGACCCAGTACTTC
TRBD1,TRBJ1-3,.,TRBV19,CASRQRGTAGDTIYF,TGTGCCAGTAGACAAAGAGGGACAGCTGGAGACACCATATATTTT
TRBD1,TRBJ2-7,many,TRBV20-1,CSATGQHSYEQYF,TGCAGTGCGACGGGACAGCACTCCTACGAGCAGTACTTC
.,TRBJ2-7,medium-sized,TRBV27,CASSLKDSTYEQYF,TGTGCCAGCAGTTTAAAGGACAGTACTTACGAGCAGTACTTC
.,TRBJ1-4,many,TRBV18,CASSPRAEKLFF,TGTGCCAGTAGCCCCCGGGCGGAAAAACTGTTTTTT
.,TRBJ2-3,medium-sized,TRBV28,CASSFWRDTQYF,TGTGCCAGCAGTTTTTGGCGCGATACGCAGTATTTT
.,TRBJ2-7,many,TRBV11-1,CASSLASFSYEQYF,TGTGCCAGCAGCTTAGCTAGTTTCTCCTACGAGCAGTACTTC
TRBD2,TRBJ2-3,many,TRBV20-1,CSARGGSGRAPDTQYF,TGCAGTGCTAGAGGGGGTAGCGGGAGGGCCCCTGATACGCAGTATTTT
TRBD1,TRBJ1-1,medium-sized,TRBV6-2/TRBV6-3,CASSTGTVEAFF,TGTGCCAGCAGTACCGGGACAGTTGAAGCTTTCTTT
.,TRBJ1-1,many,TRBV11-3,CASSLDRTATEAFF,TGTGCCAGCAGCTTAGATCGGACAGCGACTGAAGCTTTCTTT
.,TRBJ1-1,many,TRBV30,CAWSVRWGTEAFF,TGTGCCTGGAGTGTACGGTGGGGGACTGAAGCTTTCTTT
TRBD2,TRBJ2-3,many,TRBV5-1,CASSLTLAGGISTDTQYF,TGCGCCAGCAGCTTGACCCTAGCGGGGGGGATTAGCACAGATACGCAGTATTTT
TRBD2,TRBJ2-7,few,TRBV6-1,CASSERETSGRVSYF,TGTGCCAGCAGTGAACGGGAGACTAGCGGGAGGGTATCGTACTTC
TRBD1,TRBJ2-2,.,TRBV11-1,CASSLGAQGAAGELFF,TGTGCCAGCAGCTTAGGGGCCCAGGGGGCTGCCGGGGAGCTGTTTTTT
.,TRBJ2-6,.,TRBV5-6,CASSVTGLYSGANVLTF,TGTGCCAGCAGCGTGACAGGACTTTACTCTGGGGCCAACGTCCTGACTTTC
TRBD2,TRBJ2-3,many,TRBV7-2,CATKKESGRTTDTQYF,TGTGCCACCAAAAAGGAGAGCGGGAGGACCACAGATACGCAGTATTTT
.,TRBJ1-1,many,TRBV7-9,CASRGQANTEAFF,TGTGCCAGCAGAGGGCAGGCGAACACTGAAGCTTTCTTT
.,TRBJ2-2,.,TRBV19,CSSKIWYGNTGEPFF,TGTTCCAGTAAAATTTGGTACGGAAACACCGGGGAGCCGTTTTTT
TRBD2,TRBJ2-1,many,TRBV27,CASSRPPGSGSLNEQFF,TGTGCCAGCAGTCGCCCGCCGGGTAGCGGGAGTTTAAATGAGCAGTTCTTC
TRBD1,TRBJ1-2,many,TRBV29-1,CSAARQGNNYGYTF,TGCAGCGCTGCCCGACAGGGCAATAACTATGGCTACACCTTC
.,TRBJ1-4,.,TRBV28,CASSLEVGAGEKLFF,TGTGCCAGCAGTTTGGAGGTTGGGGCTGGTGAAAAACTGTTTTTT